The clone carrying this T cell receptor (beta chain) has just one count. These data belong to a study of lymphopenia after photon versus proton radiotherapy. From germline, CDR1 is MNHEY and CDR2 SVGAGI. The ends were cut back, 0 bases at V and 6 bases at J, with 9 bases in the middle. The CDR3 spans 13 residues. Using immunoSEQ multiplex PCR, the repertoire was profiled, and TCRdb retains in-frame clones only, with some absent. The table includes 75,000 or so clones, 83% detected once. The chain joins TRBV6-5 to TRBJ2-7; D is undetermined. The sequencing used peripheral blood, collected from a patient treated with proton-based radiotherapy. This receptor was identified in a man aged 55 to 70 with pancreatic cancer. Here the CDR3 reads CASSYSRLSEQYF. In DNA form, the CDR3 reads TGTGCCAGCAGTTACTCGAGATTAAGCGAGCAGTACTTC.